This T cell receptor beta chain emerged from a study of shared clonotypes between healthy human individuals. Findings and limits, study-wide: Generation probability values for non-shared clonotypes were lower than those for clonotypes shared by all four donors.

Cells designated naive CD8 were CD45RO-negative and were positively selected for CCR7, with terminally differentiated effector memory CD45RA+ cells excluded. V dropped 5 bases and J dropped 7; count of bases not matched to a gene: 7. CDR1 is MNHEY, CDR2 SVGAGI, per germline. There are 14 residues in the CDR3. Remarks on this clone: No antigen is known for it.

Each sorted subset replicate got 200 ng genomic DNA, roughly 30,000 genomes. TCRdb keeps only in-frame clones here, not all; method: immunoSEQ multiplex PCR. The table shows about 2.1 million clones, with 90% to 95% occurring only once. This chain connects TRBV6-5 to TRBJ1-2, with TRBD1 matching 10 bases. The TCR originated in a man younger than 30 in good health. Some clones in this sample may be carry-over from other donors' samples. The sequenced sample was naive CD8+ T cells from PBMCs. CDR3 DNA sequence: TGTGCCAGCAGTCGCCGGGACAGGGGATTTGGCTACACCTTC. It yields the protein CASSRRDRGFGYTF.